The source of this T cell receptor beta chain is a study of T cell responses to AZD1222 COVID-19 vaccine. The wider study: Recipients boosted at about 4 weeks or about 12 weeks are pooled. General study results and limits: After the peak T cell response, and only then, were repertoires sampled.

CDR3 size: 15 residues. CDR1 SGHDT and CDR2 YYEEEE come from the germline V gene. Trimming took 1 base from V and 2 from J, leaving 12 bases between them. As regards this clone: The antigen is undetermined.

TCRdb keeps only in-frame clones here, not all; method: immunoSEQ multiplex PCR. The sample includes under 130,000 clones, 80% to 90% of them seen just once. This sequence was found in an adult in good health. This chain links TRBV5-6 with TRBJ1-2; TRBD1 might be the D (5 bases). The material sequenced was peripheral blood, taken on day 0 of AZD1222 vaccination. CDR3 bases: TGTGCCAGCAGCTTGAGTGGGGCAGGGAACTATGGCTACACCTTC. It translates to CASSLSGAGNYGYTF.